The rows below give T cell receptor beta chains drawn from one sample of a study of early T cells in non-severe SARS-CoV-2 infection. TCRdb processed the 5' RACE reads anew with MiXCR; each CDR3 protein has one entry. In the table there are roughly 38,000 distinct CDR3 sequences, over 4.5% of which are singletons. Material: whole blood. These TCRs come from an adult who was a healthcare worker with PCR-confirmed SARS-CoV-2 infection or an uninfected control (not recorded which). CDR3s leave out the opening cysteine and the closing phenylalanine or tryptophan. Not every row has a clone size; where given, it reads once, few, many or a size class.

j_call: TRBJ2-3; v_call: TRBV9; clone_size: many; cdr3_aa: ASSSPPTRNTQY
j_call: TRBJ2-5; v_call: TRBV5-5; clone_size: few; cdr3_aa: ASSLQPGTGPRQETQY
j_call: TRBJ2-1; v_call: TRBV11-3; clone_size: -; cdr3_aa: ASSSGGTSGNEQF
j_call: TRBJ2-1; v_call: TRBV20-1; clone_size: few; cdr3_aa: SAIPTLYNEQF
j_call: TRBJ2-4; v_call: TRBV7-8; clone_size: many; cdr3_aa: ASSFGSGDKNIQY
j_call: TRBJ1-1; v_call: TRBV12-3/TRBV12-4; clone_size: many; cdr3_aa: ASNGGRSGTEAF
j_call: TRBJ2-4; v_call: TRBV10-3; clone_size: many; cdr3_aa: AISAERQGLAKNIQY
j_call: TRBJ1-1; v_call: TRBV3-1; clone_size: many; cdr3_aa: ASSLEVQLNTEAF
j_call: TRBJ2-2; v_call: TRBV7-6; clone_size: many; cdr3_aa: ASSSSNTGELF
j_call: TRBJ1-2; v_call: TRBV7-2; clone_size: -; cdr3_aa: ASSLAPVRGGYGYT
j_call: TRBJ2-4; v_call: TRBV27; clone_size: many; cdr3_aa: ASSFWEGEAKNIQY
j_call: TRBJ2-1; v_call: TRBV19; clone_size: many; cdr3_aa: ASSIGTGVIGYNEQF
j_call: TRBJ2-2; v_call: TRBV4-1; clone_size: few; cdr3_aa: ASSQSRGGTGELF
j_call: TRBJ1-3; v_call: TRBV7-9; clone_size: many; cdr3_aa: ASSPWASGNTIY
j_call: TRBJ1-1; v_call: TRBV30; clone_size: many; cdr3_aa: AWAPRTGGNTEAF
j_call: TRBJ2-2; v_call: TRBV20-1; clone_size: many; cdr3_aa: SARDGRSGSVAGELF
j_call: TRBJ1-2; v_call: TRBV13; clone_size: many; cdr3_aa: ASSLGRQGAVYGYT
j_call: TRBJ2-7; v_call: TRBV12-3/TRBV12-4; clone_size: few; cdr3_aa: ASSPGRQLPYEQY
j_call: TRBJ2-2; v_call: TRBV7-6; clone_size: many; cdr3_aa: ASSLAAGVNTGELF
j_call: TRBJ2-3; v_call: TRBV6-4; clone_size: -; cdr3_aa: ASSVGRRETDTQY
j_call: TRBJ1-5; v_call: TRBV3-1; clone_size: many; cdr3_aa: ASSQVPGSGQPQH
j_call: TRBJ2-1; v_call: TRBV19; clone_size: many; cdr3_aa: ASSIGLAGVGNEQF
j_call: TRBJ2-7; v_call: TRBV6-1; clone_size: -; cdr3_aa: ATGSYEQY
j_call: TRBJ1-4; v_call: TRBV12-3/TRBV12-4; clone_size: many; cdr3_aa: ASRGTGLNEKLF
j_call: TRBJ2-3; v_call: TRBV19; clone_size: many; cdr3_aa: ASRALAGVADTQY
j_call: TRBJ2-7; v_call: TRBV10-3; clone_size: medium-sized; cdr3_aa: AISGGTYEQY
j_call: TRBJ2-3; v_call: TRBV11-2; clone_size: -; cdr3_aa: ASSSTRGAPGTQY